The clone carrying this T cell receptor (beta chain) was detected ten times or more. The data originate from a study of CDR3 diversity in severe acne. TCRdb reprocessed the PCR reads with MiXCR, giving one entry per CDR3 protein. The sample includes about 93,000 distinct CDR3 sequences, 45% to 50% of them seen just once. The CDR3 is 13 amino acids. Germline lookup yields CDR1 SGHNT and CDR2 YYREEE (reference sequence). V was trimmed by 4 bases and J by 3 bases, leaving 8 bases between them. Sequencing input: blood. The chain recombines TRBV5-4 with TRBJ2-4; weak D call: TRBD2 (6 bases). The sequence came from a male donor in good health, serving as a control. CDR3 DNA sequence: TGTGCCAGCAGCCCCGGGGGCAAAAACATTCAGTACTTC. Protein product: CASSPGGKNIQYF.